The 5 T cell receptor beta chains in this list originate from one sample, sequenced in a study of shared clonotypes between healthy human individuals. Produced via immunoSEQ multiplex PCR; TCRdb's table is partial and in-frame only. The data hold 2,500,000 or so clones, with roughly 93% observed a single time. Sequencing was carried out using naive CD4+ T cells from PBMCs. Sample subset: CD45RA+ positively selected. The receptors were gathered from a young man in good health. Some clones in this sample may be carry-over from other donors' samples.

CDR3: CASSLFGTSGSDEQFF. For the CDR3, the DNA is TGTGCCAGCAGTTTATTTGGGACTAGCGGGAGCGATGAGCAGTTCTTC. The gene calls are TRBV27 and TRBJ2-1; 14 bases match TRBD2. V trimming: 1 base; J trimming: 8 bases; junction bases outside the gene matches: 4. Looked up from germline, CDR1 is MNHEY and CDR2 is SMNVEV (reference sequence). CDR3 length: 16 amino acids.

The V gene is TRBV7-8, the J gene TRBJ2-1; TRBD2 matches at 13 bases. In germline, CDR1 is SGHVS, CDR2 FQNEAQ. The CDR3 runs 19 residues. The V and J ends lost 1 base and 4 bases, in that order; junction bases with no gene match: 10. The CDR3 nucleotides read TGTGCCAGCAGCTTAGTTTGGACTAGCGGGAGTAGTTATTACAATGAGCAGTTCTTC. It translates to CASSLVWTSGSSYYNEQFF.

The chain combines TRBV2 with TRBJ2-7; a possible D gene is TRBD1 (6 bases). The CDR3 has 14 residues. Trimming took 5 bases from V and 0 from J, leaving 11 bases between them. From germline, CDR1 is SNHLY and CDR2 FYNNEI. CDR3 residues: CASSPQGSSYEQYF. Here the CDR3 DNA reads TGTGCCAGCAGTCCACAGGGAAGCTCCTACGAGCAGTACTTC.

The chain recombines TRBV16 with TRBJ2-3, with TRBD2 as a possible D gene (6 bases). V lost 3 bases to trimming and J lost 9 bases, with 16 bases between them. Germline V gene sequence: CDR1 KGHSY, CDR2 FQNENV. The CDR3 has 14 amino acids. The CDR3 spells CASSQAGGGGTQYF. Written as DNA, the CDR3 is TGTGCCAGCAGCCAGGCCGGGGGAGGAGGAACGCAGTATTTT.

The chain has TRBV18 and TRBJ2-3; TRBD2 matches at 7 bases. The CDR3 contains 16 residues. Germline V gene lookup returns CDR1 KGHSH and CDR2 LQKENI. Trimming took 2 bases from V and 3 from J; bases not matched to a gene: 8. CDR3: CASSPSGLAVTDTQYF. In DNA form, the CDR3 reads TGTGCCAGCTCACCAAGTGGGCTAGCGGTTACAGATACGCAGTATTTT.